This T cell receptor beta chain was recovered during a study of cytomegalovirus exposure and HLA in healthy donors. Study-wide findings and caveats: In vitro experiments confirmed that three CMV-associated chains were specific for CMV antigens. The HLA-A and HLA-B alleles of most subjects were reportedly predicted accurately from TCR beta sequences.

This clone was observed a single time. The antigen remains unidentified. The PCR had 60 Vbeta and 13 Jbeta primers. Some clones are missing from TCRdb's copy, which holds only in-frame ones; the method was immunoSEQ multiplex PCR. The table has some 140,000 clones, 73% seen once. The germline gives CDR1 SGHNT, CDR2 YYREEE (reference sequence). The CDR3 sequence is 15 residues long. J was trimmed by 5 bases and V by 4 bases; bases with no gene match: 9. The sequenced sample was PBMCs. The genes are TRBV5-4 and TRBJ2-1, with TRBD2 matching 7 bases. This clonotype was sampled from a woman aged 40 to 50 in good health and CMV-seronegative. The CDR3 spells CASSNPQRGDNEQFF. The CDR3 nucleotides are TGTGCCAGCAGCAATCCCCAGCGGGGTGACAATGAGCAGTTCTTC.